These T cell receptor beta chains were read from a single sample in a study of T cells after somatic rescue of genetic block. Repertoires were generated with immunoSEQ multiplex PCR, while TCRdb's copy carries only in-frame clones and drops some. This table has roughly 71,000 clones, approximately 91% appearing once. Material for sequencing was peripheral blood mononuclear cells (PBMCs). The source of these receptors is a man aged 25-45 years. The CDR3 runs from the conserved cysteine through the conserved F or W. Fields, in order: CDR3 protein, CDR3 DNA, V gene, D gene, clone size, J gene. D genes are given only for firm matches. Part of the rows lack a size; the others show once, few, many or a class for expanded clones.

CASSQDRSSYEQYF,TGCGCCAGCAGCCAAGATCGCAGTTCCTACGAGCAGTACTTC,TRBV4-3,NA,NA,TRBJ2-7
CASSLGSGTDTQYF,TGTGCCAGCAGTTTAGGAAGTGGCACAGATACGCAGTATTTT,TRBV27,NA,once,TRBJ2-3
CASSLGLAGFLLFF,TGTGCCAGCAGCTTAGGGCTAGCGGGATTCCTATTGTTCTTC,TRBV11-2,TRBD2,NA,TRBJ2-1
CASTTMREQYF,TGCGCCAGCACCACCATGCGCGAGCAGTACTTC,TRBV10-2,NA,NA,TRBJ2-7
CASTAGGASNQPQHF,TGTGCCAGCACGGCGGGGGGGGCGAGCAATCAGCCCCAGCATTTT,TRBV28,NA,NA,TRBJ1-5
CASTPEGVATGELFF,TGTGCCAGCACCCCCGAGGGGGTTGCCACCGGGGAGCTGTTTTTT,TRBV2,NA,NA,TRBJ2-2
CAISEGRAYNEQFF,TGTGCCATCAGTGAGGGCCGGGCCTACAATGAGCAGTTCTTC,TRBV10-3,NA,NA,TRBJ2-1
CSAKAGTEAFF,TGCAGTGCTAAAGCGGGCACTGAAGCTTTCTTT,TRBV20-1,NA,NA,TRBJ1-1
CASSYPAGTGAYEQYF,TGTGCCAGCAGTTACCCAGCCGGGACAGGCGCCTACGAGCAGTACTTC,TRBV6-5,TRBD1,NA,TRBJ2-7
CASSKGLWGQDNSPLHF,TGTGCCAGTAGTAAAGGTCTCTGGGGTCAGGATAATTCACCCCTCCACTTT,TRBV19,NA,NA,TRBJ1-6
CASSSEQLSGANVLTF,TGTGCCAGCAGCTCAGAACAACTCTCTGGGGCCAACGTCCTGACTTTC,TRBV7-6,NA,NA,TRBJ2-6
CASKGGQETQYF,TGCGCCAGCAAGGGCGGACAAGAGACCCAGTACTTC,TRBV5-1,NA,NA,TRBJ2-5
CASSWDRVTEQFF,TGTGCCAGTAGCTGGGACAGGGTGACTGAGCAGTTCTTC,TRBV6-5,TRBD1,NA,TRBJ2-1
CAISPLPTSGTRDTQYF,TGTGCCATCAGCCCACTTCCGACTAGCGGGACGAGGGATACGCAGTATTTT,TRBV10-3,TRBD2,once,TRBJ2-3
CASSWSAYNEQFF,TGTGCCAGCAGCTGGTCAGCCTACAATGAGCAGTTCTTC,TRBV5-4,NA,NA,TRBJ2-1
CASSLDLGSIGGYTF,TGTGCCAGCAGCTTAGATCTTGGCAGTATCGGAGGCTACACCTTC,TRBV11-2,NA,NA,TRBJ1-2
CASSTTTLSNQPQHF,TGTGCCAGCAGTACGACAACCCTTAGCAATCAGCCCCAGCATTTT,TRBV6-1,NA,few,TRBJ1-5
CASSIEGIQETQYF,TGTGCCAGTAGTATAGAGGGGATCCAAGAGACCCAGTACTTC,TRBV19,NA,NA,TRBJ2-5
CASSESPGTFTDTQYF,TGCGCCAGCAGCGAAAGCCCCGGAACTTTCACAGATACGCAGTATTTT,TRBV5-1,NA,few,TRBJ2-3
CASSNTGGGSYEQYF,TGTGCCAGCTCAAACACAGGGGGCGGTTCCTACGAGCAGTACTTC,TRBV18,TRBD1,NA,TRBJ2-7
CASRAGLARSTDTQYF,TGTGCCAGCAGGGCGGGACTAGCGAGAAGCACAGATACGCAGTATTTT,TRBV7-9,TRBD2,NA,TRBJ2-3
CASSQPNYEQFF,TGCGCCAGCAGCCAACCGAACTATGAGCAGTTCTTC,TRBV4-1,NA,NA,TRBJ2-1
CASSLSGGAYNEQFF,TGTGCCAGCAGCCTTAGCGGGGGGGCCTACAATGAGCAGTTCTTC,TRBV11-2,TRBD2,NA,TRBJ2-1
CASSLDGNQPQHF,TGTGCCAGCAGCTTAGACGGCAATCAGCCCCAGCATTTT,TRBV13,NA,NA,TRBJ1-5
CARRPGQSYEQYF,TGTGCCAGAAGGCCGGGACAGTCCTACGAGCAGTACTTC,TRBV5-3,TRBD1,NA,TRBJ2-7
CASSTGRVSGANVLTF,TGTGCCAGCAGCACGGGACGAGTTTCTGGGGCCAACGTCCTGACTTTC,TRBV7-3,NA,NA,TRBJ2-6
CATRYTGVSDTQYF,TGTGCCACACGCTACACGGGAGTGTCAGATACGCAGTATTTT,TRBV6-5,NA,NA,TRBJ2-3
CASARKGQGNFNSNQPQHF,TGTGCCAGCGCCAGAAAAGGTCAGGGGAATTTCAATAGCAATCAGCCCCAGCATTTT,TRBV2,NA,NA,TRBJ1-5
CASGVGAGGPGTGELFF,TGTGCCAGCGGGGTTGGAGCGGGAGGGCCTGGCACCGGGGAGCTGTTTTTT,TRBV7-6,TRBD2,NA,TRBJ2-2
CASSLGAAQGAEQYF,TGTGCCAGCAGCTTGGGGGCGGCACAGGGGGCCGAGCAGTACTTC,TRBV5-5,TRBD1,NA,TRBJ2-7
CASSYRGETQYF,TGTGCCAGCAGTTACAGGGGAGAGACCCAGTACTTC,TRBV6-6,NA,NA,TRBJ2-5
CASTGSNTEAFF,TGTGCCAGCACAGGTTCGAACACTGAAGCTTTCTTT,TRBV6-6,NA,NA,TRBJ1-1
CAWTAMTNTEAFF,TGTGCCTGGACCGCGATGACAAACACTGAAGCTTTCTTT,TRBV30,NA,NA,TRBJ1-1
CASSPGGGLYGYTF,TGTGCCAGCAGCCCTGGCGGGGGGCTTTATGGCTACACCTTC,TRBV5-4,NA,NA,TRBJ1-2
CASSSLGGARTQYF,TGTGCCAGCAGTTCTCTGGGTGGCGCCAGGACGCAGTATTTT,TRBV27,NA,NA,TRBJ2-3
CASSPQTSGDTGELFF,TGTGCCAGCAGCCCCCAAACTAGCGGGGACACCGGGGAGCTGTTTTTT,TRBV5-4,TRBD2,NA,TRBJ2-2
CASSYQTAGNGYTF,TGTGCCAGCAGTTACCAAACCGCGGGTAACGGCTACACCTTC,TRBV6-6,NA,NA,TRBJ1-2
CASSTLGQSQETQYF,TGTGCCAGCAGCACCCTGGGACAGTCACAAGAGACCCAGTACTTC,TRBV5-4,TRBD1,NA,TRBJ2-5
CASSPYGPNEQFF,TGTGCCAGCAGCCCTTACGGCCCCAATGAGCAGTTCTTC,TRBV27,NA,NA,TRBJ2-1
CASRLQVTGELFF,TGTGCCAGCAGGTTACAGGTAACCGGGGAGCTGTTTTTT,TRBV2,NA,once,TRBJ2-2
CASRGLGSSGETQYF,TGCGCCAGCAGGGGACTAGGGAGCTCGGGTGAGACCCAGTACTTC,TRBV5-1,TRBD2,NA,TRBJ2-5
CASSLARPITAGANVLTF,TGTGCCAGCAGCTTAGCGCGTCCCATTACCGCCGGGGCCAACGTCCTGACTTTC,TRBV7-2,NA,NA,TRBJ2-6
CASRAGTDYEQYF,TGTGCCAGTAGGGCCGGGACAGACTACGAGCAGTACTTC,TRBV19,TRBD1,NA,TRBJ2-7
CASWHTDTGELFF,TGTGCCAGCTGGCACACGGACACCGGGGAGCTGTTTTTT,TRBV2,NA,NA,TRBJ2-2
CASSVGIRPEQYF,TGTGCCAGCAGTGTGGGGATTCGTCCGGAGCAGTACTTC,TRBV5-6,NA,NA,TRBJ2-7
CASAKTGGNEQYF,TGCGCCAGCGCCAAGACAGGGGGCAACGAGCAGTACTTC,TRBV5-1,TRBD1,NA,TRBJ2-7
CASSGSRMGHRVSTDTQYF,TGTGCCAGCAGTGGGTCAAGGATGGGACACAGAGTGAGCACAGATACGCAGTATTTT,TRBV27,NA,NA,TRBJ2-3
CASSLRDRAGVNTEAFF,TGTGCCAGTAGTTTGCGGGACCGAGCGGGCGTTAACACTGAAGCTTTCTTT,TRBV19,NA,once,TRBJ1-1
CASSAKTGGSYGYTF,TGTGCCAGCAGCGCAAAGACAGGGGGTAGCTATGGCTACACCTTC,TRBV9,TRBD1,NA,TRBJ1-2
CASSQASTGGYEQYF,TGTGCCAGCAGCCAAGCTTCGACAGGGGGGTACGAGCAGTACTTC,TRBV4-2,TRBD1,NA,TRBJ2-7
CASSPGGRRYNEQFF,TGTGCCAGCAGCCCCGGGGGAAGGCGGTACAATGAGCAGTTCTTC,TRBV14,NA,NA,TRBJ2-1